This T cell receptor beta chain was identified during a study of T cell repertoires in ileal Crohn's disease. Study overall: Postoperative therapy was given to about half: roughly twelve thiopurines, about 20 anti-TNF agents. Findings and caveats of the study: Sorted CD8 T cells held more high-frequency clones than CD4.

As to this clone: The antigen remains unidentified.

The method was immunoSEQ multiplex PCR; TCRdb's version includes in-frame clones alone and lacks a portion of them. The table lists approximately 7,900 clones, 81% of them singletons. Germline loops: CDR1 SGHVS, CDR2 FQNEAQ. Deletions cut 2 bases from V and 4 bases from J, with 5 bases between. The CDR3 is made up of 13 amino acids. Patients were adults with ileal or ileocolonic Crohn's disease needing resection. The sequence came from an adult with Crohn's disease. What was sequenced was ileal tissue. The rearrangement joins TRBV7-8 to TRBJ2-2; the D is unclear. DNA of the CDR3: TGTGCCAGCAGCTTATCGGGCACCGGGGAGCTGTTTTTT. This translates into CASSLSGTGELFF.